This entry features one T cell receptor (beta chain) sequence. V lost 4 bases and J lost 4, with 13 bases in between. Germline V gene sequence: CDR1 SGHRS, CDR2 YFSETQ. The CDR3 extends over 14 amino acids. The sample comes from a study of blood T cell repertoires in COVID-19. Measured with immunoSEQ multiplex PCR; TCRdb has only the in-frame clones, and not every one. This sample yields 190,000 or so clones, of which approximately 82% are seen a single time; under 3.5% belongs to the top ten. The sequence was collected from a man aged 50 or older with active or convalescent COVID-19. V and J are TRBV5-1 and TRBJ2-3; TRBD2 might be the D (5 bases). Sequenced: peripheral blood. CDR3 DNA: TGCGCCAGCAGCCAGACCGGGAATTCAGATACGCAGTATTTT. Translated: CASSQTGNSDTQYF.